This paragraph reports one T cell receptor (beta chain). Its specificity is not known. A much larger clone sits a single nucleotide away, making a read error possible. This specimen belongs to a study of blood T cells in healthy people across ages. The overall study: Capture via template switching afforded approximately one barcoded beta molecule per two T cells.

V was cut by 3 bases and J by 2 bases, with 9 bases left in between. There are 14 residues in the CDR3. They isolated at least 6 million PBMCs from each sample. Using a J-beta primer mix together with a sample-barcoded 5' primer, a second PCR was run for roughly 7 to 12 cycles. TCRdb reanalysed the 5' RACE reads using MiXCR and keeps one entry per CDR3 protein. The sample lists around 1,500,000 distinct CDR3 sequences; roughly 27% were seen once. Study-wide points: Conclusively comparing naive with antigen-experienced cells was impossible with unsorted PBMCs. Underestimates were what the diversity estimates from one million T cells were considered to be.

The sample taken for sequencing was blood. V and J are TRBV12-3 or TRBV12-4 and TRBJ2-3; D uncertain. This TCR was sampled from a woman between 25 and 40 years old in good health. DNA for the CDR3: TGTGCCAGCAGTTTGAGAGGATTCACAGATACGCAGTATTTT. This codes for CASSLRGFTDTQYF.